This TCR beta chain emerged from a study of stem cell transplantation in POMP-related autoinflammatory disease. Study context: CD8+ T cells were low and CD4+ cells naive-skewed before transplant.

Of note for this clone: Its antigen is still unknown.

The repertoire was sequenced with immunoSEQ multiplex PCR; TCRdb's copy has only in-frame clones and lacks some. This sample has about 8,000 clones; approximately 89% occur once, and the top ten carry around 2.8%. Study results and caveats: PRAID patients trended toward lower TRB diversity and higher clonality in all analyzed T-cell subsets. Patients with PRAID showed a restricted number of unique TRB V-J gene pairings.

PRAID featured prominent immunodeficiency. CDR3 length: 12 residues. Germline V gene lookup returns CDR1 LNHDA and CDR2 SQIVND (reference sequence). Trimming took 3 bases from V and 11 from J, leaving 10 bases between them. The rearrangement uses TRBV19 and TRBJ1-4; TRBD1 might be the D (5 bases). This receptor was identified in a human donor with POMP-related autoinflammation and immune dysregulation (PRAID). The sample was CD8+ T cells from PBMCs, taken before stem cell transplantation. The CDR3 DNA reads as TGTGCCAGTAGTATCCAGGGAGGTAAACTGTTTTTT. Protein product: CASSIQGGKLFF.